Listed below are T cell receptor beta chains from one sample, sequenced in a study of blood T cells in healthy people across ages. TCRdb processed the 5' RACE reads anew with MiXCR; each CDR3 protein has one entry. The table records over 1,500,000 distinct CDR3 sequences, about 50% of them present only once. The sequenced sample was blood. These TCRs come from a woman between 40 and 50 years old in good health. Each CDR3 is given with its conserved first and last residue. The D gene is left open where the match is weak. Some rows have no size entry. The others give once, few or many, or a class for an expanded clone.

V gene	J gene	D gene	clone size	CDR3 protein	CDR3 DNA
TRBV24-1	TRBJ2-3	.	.	CATSDLKREGTDTQYF	TGTGCCACCAGTGACCTAAAGAGGGAAGGCACAGATACGCAGTATTTT
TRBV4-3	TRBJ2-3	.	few	CASSQDALEADTQYF	TGCGCCAGCAGCCAAGATGCGCTAGAAGCAGATACGCAGTATTTT
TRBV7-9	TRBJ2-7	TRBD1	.	CASSPKDRGYYEQYF	TGTGCCAGCAGCCCAAAGGACAGGGGATACTACGAGCAGTACTTC
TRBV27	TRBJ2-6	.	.	CASSLYRVSSGANVLTF	TGTGCCAGCAGTTTATACAGGGTGTCATCTGGGGCCAACGTCCTGACTTTC
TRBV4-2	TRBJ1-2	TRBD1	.	CASNQESPRGGYYGYTF	TGTGCCAGCAACCAAGAAAGCCCCAGGGGGGGGTACTATGGCTACACCTTC
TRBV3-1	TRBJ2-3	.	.	CASSPGTGTGTQYF	TGTGCCAGCAGCCCCGGGACTGGCACAGGTACGCAGTATTTT
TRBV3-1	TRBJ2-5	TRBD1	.	CASTSRTGGEETQYF	TGTGCCAGCACCTCGAGGACAGGGGGCGAAGAGACCCAGTACTTC
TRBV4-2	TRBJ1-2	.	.	CASSQEESYTF	TGTGCCAGCAGCCAAGAGGAAAGCTACACCTTC
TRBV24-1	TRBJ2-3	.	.	CATSASTRERYF	TGTGCCACCAGTGCGTCAACCAGGGAGAGGTATTTT
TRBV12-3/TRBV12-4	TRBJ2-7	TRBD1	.	CASSPWTGGVTPRPYEQYF	TGTGCCAGCAGTCCCTGGACAGGGGGAGTAACCCCCCGACCTTACGAGCAGTACTTC
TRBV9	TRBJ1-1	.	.	CASSVGDSNTEAFF	TGTGCCAGCAGCGTAGGAGACAGTAACACTGAAGCTTTCTTT
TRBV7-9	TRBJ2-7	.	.	CASSQGTPQNPEQYF	TGTGCCAGCAGCCAGGGGACCCCCCAGAACCCCGAGCAGTACTTC
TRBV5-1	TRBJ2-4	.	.	CASSLGAGFLGKNIQYF	TGCGCCAGCAGCTTGGGTGCAGGGTTCCTAGGCAAAAACATTCAGTACTTC
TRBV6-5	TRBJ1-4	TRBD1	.	CASRRRPQGVNEKLFF	TGTGCCAGCAGGCGCCGACCCCAGGGGGTTAATGAAAAACTGTTTTTT
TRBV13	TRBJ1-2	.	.	CASSEGRVLTNYGYTF	TGTGCCAGCAGCGAGGGGAGAGTACTTACTAACTATGGCTACACCTTC
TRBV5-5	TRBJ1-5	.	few	CASSQWGGDQPQHF	TGTGCCAGCAGCCAGTGGGGTGGAGATCAGCCCCAGCATTTT
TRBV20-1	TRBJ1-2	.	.	CSARDSRLSTMGSYGYTF	TGCAGTGCTAGAGATAGTCGCCTCTCCACTATGGGGTCCTATGGCTACACCTTC
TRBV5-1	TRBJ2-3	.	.	CASSLGGRDIYTDTQYF	TGCGCCAGCAGCTTGGGGGGCCGGGACATTTACACAGATACGCAGTATTTT
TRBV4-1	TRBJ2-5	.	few	CASSQVHLETQYF	TGCGCCAGCAGCCAAGTCCATTTGGAGACCCAGTACTTC
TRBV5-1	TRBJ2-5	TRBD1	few	CASSQGQIETQYF	TGCGCCAGCAGCCAGGGACAGATAGAGACCCAGTACTTC
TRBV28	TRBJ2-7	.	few	CASNGRTYEQYF	TGTGCCAGCAACGGACGTACCTACGAGCAGTACTTC
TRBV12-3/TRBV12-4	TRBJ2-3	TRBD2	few	CASSSRLAGLTDTQYF	TGTGCCAGCAGCTCTAGACTAGCGGGGTTGACAGATACGCAGTATTTT
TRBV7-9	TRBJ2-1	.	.	CASSLDPGKLSYNEQFF	TGTGCCAGCAGCTTAGATCCGGGGAAACTCTCCTACAATGAGCAGTTCTTC
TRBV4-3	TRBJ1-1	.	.	CASSQGYYNTEAFF	TGCGCCAGCAGCCAAGGGTATTACAACACTGAAGCTTTCTTT
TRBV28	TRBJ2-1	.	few	CASSLFFNEQFF	TGTGCCAGCAGTTTATTCTTCAATGAGCAGTTCTTC
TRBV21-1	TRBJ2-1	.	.	CASSKGTGNYNEQFF	TGTGCCAGCAGCAAAGGGACAGGGAACTACAATGAGCAGTTCTTC
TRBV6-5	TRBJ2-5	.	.	CASRPHDRSPQYF	TGTGCCAGCAGACCTCACGACCGCTCGCCCCAGTACTTC
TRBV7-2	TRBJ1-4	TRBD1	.	CASSLVTGTGGEKLFF	TGTGCCAGCAGCTTAGTTACCGGGACAGGGGGTGAAAAACTGTTTTTT
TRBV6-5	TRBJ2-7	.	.	CASKFFQGPYNEQYF	TGTGCCAGCAAGTTTTTCCAGGGACCCTACAATGAGCAGTACTTC
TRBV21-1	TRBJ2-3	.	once	CASVDRGGPLGDTQYF	TGTGCCAGCGTCGATCGAGGAGGACCCTTAGGGGATACGCAGTATTTT
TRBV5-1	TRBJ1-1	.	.	CASSFREVNTEAFF	TGCGCCAGCAGCTTCAGGGAGGTAAACACTGAAGCTTTCTTT
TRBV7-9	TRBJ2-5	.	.	CASRTGVAGEQETQYF	TGTGCCAGCAGGACAGGGGTAGCGGGGGAACAAGAGACCCAGTACTTC
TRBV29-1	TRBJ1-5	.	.	CSVGGGLGQPQHF	TGCAGCGTGGGGGGAGGGCTGGGTCAGCCCCAGCATTTT
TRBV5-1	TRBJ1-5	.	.	CASSISDSINQPQHF	TGCGCCAGCAGCATTTCGGACAGTATCAATCAGCCCCAGCATTTT
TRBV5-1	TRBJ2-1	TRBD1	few	CASSLWTGGSYNEQFF	TGCGCCAGCAGCTTGTGGACAGGGGGCTCCTACAATGAGCAGTTCTTC
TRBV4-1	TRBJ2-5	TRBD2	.	CASSQEPSGGRNEQYF	TGCGCCAGCAGCCAAGAACCTAGCGGGGGTCGAAATGAGCAGTACTTC
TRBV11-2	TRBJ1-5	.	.	CASSLVLATDTQHF	TGTGCCAGCAGCTTAGTTCTAGCTACAGATACGCAGCATTTT
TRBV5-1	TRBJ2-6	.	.	CASNRESGTGANVLTF	TGCGCCAGCAACAGGGAATCAGGCACCGGGGCCAACGTCCTGACTTTC
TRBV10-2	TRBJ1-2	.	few	CATRSTDGYTF	TGCGCCACCAGGAGTACGGATGGCTACACCTTC
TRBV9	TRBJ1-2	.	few	CASRRGGTSYGYTF	TGTGCCAGCAGACGGGGGGGGACCTCCTATGGCTACACCTTC